The entry below gives a single TCR beta chain sequence along with its context. What it binds is unknown. The source of the sample is a study of cytomegalovirus exposure and HLA in healthy donors. CDR3 length: 14 residues. Trimming shortened V by 6 bases and J by 1 base, and 9 bases separated the two germline ends. Germline CDR1 and CDR2: LNHDA and SQIVND (reference sequence). General study results and limits: Rare TCR sequences predominated, though certain public TCRs were found in many donors. TRBV6-2, TRBV6-3 and other indistinguishable V segments were excluded. Presence/absence comparisons presumed near-even sequencing depth among donors.

It was with 60 Vbeta and 13 Jbeta primers that the PCR ran. Original data processing: Some 10 million of the roughly 80 million unique TCR beta chains counted in a later analysis were shared. TCRdb's table, derived via immunoSEQ multiplex PCR, lists solely in-frame clones and lacks some. V, J and clone size were drawn from that table, and D and trimming were deduced from the DNA. The sample shows just over 200,000 clones, more than 75% of them seen only once. The chain uses TRBV19 and TRBJ1-4; possible D gene TRBD1, 6 bases. The source is a woman in her forties in good health and CMV-seronegative. Sample: PBMCs. CDR3 protein: CASSPRGTNEKLFF. The CDR3 DNA is TGTGCCAGTAGCCCCAGGGGAACTAATGAAAAACTGTTTTTT.